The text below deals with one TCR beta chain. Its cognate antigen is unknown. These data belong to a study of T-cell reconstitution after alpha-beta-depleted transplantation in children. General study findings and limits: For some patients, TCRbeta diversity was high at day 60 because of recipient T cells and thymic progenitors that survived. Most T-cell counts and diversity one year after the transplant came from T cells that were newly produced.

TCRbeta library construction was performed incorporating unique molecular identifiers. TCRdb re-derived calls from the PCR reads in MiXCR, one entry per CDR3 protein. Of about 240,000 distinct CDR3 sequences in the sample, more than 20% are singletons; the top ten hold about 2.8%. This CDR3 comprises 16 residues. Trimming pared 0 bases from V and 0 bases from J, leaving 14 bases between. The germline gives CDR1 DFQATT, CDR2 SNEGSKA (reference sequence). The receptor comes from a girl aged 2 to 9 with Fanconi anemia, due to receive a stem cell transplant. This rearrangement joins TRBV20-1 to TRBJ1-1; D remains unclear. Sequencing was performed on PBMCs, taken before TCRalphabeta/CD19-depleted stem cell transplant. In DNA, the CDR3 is TGCAGTGCTAGAGATTTAAGAATACGAATGAACACTGAAGCTTTCTTT. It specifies CSARDLRIRMNTEAFF.